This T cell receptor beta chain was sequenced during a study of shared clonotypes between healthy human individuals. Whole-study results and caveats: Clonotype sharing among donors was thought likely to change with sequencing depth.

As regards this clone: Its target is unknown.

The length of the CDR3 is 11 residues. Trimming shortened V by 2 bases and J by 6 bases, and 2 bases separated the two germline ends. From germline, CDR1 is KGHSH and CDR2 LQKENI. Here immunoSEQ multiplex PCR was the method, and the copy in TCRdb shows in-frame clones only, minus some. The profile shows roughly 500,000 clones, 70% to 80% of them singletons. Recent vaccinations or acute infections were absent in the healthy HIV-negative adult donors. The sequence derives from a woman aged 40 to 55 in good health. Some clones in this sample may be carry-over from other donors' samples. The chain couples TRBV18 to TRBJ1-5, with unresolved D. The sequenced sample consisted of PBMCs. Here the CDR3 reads CASSPFQPQHF. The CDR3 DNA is TGTGCCAGCTCACCATTTCAGCCCCAGCATTTT.